The rows below give T cell receptor beta chains drawn from one sample of a study of blood T cell repertoires in COVID-19. TCRdb's copy holds only in-frame clones and misses some; the assay was immunoSEQ multiplex PCR. The sample contains hundreds of thousands of clones, approximately 86% of which appear only once. Source material: peripheral blood. These receptors were collected from a man between 60 and 70 years old with acute or convalescent COVID-19. Each CDR3 is given with its conserved first and last residue. The D gene is left open where the match is weak. Clone size is not always given. Where it is, it says once, few, many or a class for expanded clones.

length: 11; size: NA; J: TRBJ1-2; V: TRBV12-3/TRBV12-4; D: NA; DNA: TGTGCCAGCAGTGACAGATATGGCTACACCTTC; CDR3: CASSDRYGYTF
length: 15; size: NA; J: TRBJ1-4; V: TRBV7-9; D: NA; DNA: TGTGCCAGCAGCTTAGTGGGGGGGCCAGGTGAAAAACTGTTTTTT; CDR3: CASSLVGGPGEKLFF
length: 16; size: NA; J: TRBJ1-1; V: TRBV5-1; D: NA; DNA: TGCGCCAGCAGCTTGGAAATCATAGGGGTGAACACTGAAGCTTTCTTT; CDR3: CASSLEIIGVNTEAFF
length: 16; size: NA; J: TRBJ1-2; V: TRBV5-1; D: NA; DNA: TGCGCCAGCAGCCCAACCATGCGGGGGAGGAGTGATGGCTACACCTTC; CDR3: CASSPTMRGRSDGYTF
length: 18; size: few; J: TRBJ1-1; V: TRBV2; D: TRBD1; DNA: TGTGCCAGCAGCCTGATCGGACAGGGGTCTCTTGGAAACACTGAAGCTTTCTTT; CDR3: CASSLIGQGSLGNTEAFF
length: 16; size: NA; J: TRBJ1-1; V: TRBV10-2; D: TRBD1; DNA: TGCGCCAGCAGTGAGTCGGGACAGGGTCGTCGGACTGAAGCTTTCTTT; CDR3: CASSESGQGRRTEAFF
length: 15; size: NA; J: TRBJ2-2; V: TRBV6-5; D: TRBD2; DNA: TGTGCCAGCAGCCGACTAGCGGGGAGAACCGGGGAGCTGTTTTTT; CDR3: CASSRLAGRTGELFF
length: 17; size: NA; J: TRBJ2-7; V: TRBV12-5; D: TRBD1; DNA: TGTGCTAGTGGTCACCCCCCGGGACAGGGAGATCCCTACGAGCAGTACTTC; CDR3: CASGHPPGQGDPYEQYF
length: 15; size: NA; J: TRBJ1-5; V: TRBV9; D: NA; DNA: TGTGCCAGCAGCGTCGACTCGGGGGGGCATCAGCCCCAGCATTTT; CDR3: CASSVDSGGHQPQHF
length: 13; size: once; J: TRBJ1-1; V: TRBV11-2; D: NA; DNA: TGTGCCAGCAGCTCAGGGATGAACACTGAAGCTTTCTTT; CDR3: CASSSGMNTEAFF
length: 15; size: once; J: TRBJ2-3; V: TRBV11-2; D: NA; DNA: TGTGCCAGCAGCTTAAGACTAGAAGCCACAGATACGCAGTATTTT; CDR3: CASSLRLEATDTQYF
length: 16; size: NA; J: TRBJ2-2; V: TRBV9; D: TRBD1; DNA: TGTGCCAGCAGCACAACCGGGACAGGGGGGACCGGGGAGCTGTTTTTT; CDR3: CASSTTGTGGTGELFF
length: 16; size: NA; J: TRBJ2-3; V: TRBV5-1; D: TRBD1; DNA: TGCGCCAGCAGCTTGTGGTCAGGGGGACGCACAGATACGCAGTATTTT; CDR3: CASSLWSGGRTDTQYF
length: 16; size: NA; J: TRBJ2-7; V: TRBV19; D: TRBD1; DNA: TGTGCCAGTAGTGACCCAGGGGGCAAGAGCTCCTACGAGCAGTACTTC; CDR3: CASSDPGGKSSYEQYF
length: 18; size: few; J: TRBJ2-7; V: TRBV21-1; D: NA; DNA: TGTGCCAGCAGCAAAACCCCCGGCGGGAGGTCAATCACCTACGAGCAGTACTTC; CDR3: CASSKTPGGRSITYEQYF
length: 15; size: NA; J: TRBJ1-3; V: TRBV6-5; D: TRBD1; DNA: TGTGCCAGCAGTCCAGGGGGCCCCCCTGGAAACACCATATATTTT; CDR3: CASSPGGPPGNTIYF
length: 14; size: NA; J: TRBJ1-6; V: TRBV7-2; D: NA; DNA: TGTGCCAGCAGCTTAGGGACAGATAATTCACCCCTCCACTTT; CDR3: CASSLGTDNSPLHF
length: 18; size: NA; J: TRBJ2-5; V: TRBV6-2/TRBV6-3; D: TRBD2; DNA: TGTGCCAGCAGCCCTCTCACACTAGCGGGGGCTGGGCAAGAGACCCAGTACTTC; CDR3: CASSPLTLAGAGQETQYF
length: 15; size: NA; J: TRBJ2-7; V: TRBV6-5; D: NA; DNA: TGTGCCAGCAGTTACTCCGGGGGGCCCACCTACGAGCAGTACTTC; CDR3: CASSYSGGPTYEQYF
length: 14; size: NA; J: TRBJ1-2; V: TRBV15; D: NA; DNA: TGTGCCACCAGCAGAGAAGCAGGAAGCTATGGCTACACCTTC; CDR3: CATSREAGSYGYTF
length: 15; size: NA; J: TRBJ2-7; V: TRBV5-6; D: NA; DNA: TGTGCCAGCAGCTTGGAGGCAGGCACATCCTACGAGCAGTACTTC; CDR3: CASSLEAGTSYEQYF
length: 11; size: NA; J: TRBJ1-2; V: TRBV28; D: TRBD1; DNA: TGTGCCAGCAGCAGACAGGGAGGCTACACCTTC; CDR3: CASSRQGGYTF
length: 15; size: NA; J: TRBJ2-2; V: TRBV7-3; D: NA; DNA: TGTGCCAGCAGCCCCTCCCGGGGGTATGCCGGGGAGCTGTTTTTT; CDR3: CASSPSRGYAGELFF
length: 13; size: NA; J: TRBJ2-4; V: TRBV5-1; D: NA; DNA: TGCGCCAGCAGAGAATCGGGGTCGGACATTCAGTACTTC; CDR3: CASRESGSDIQYF
length: 13; size: NA; J: TRBJ1-2; V: TRBV3-1/TRBV3-2; D: NA; DNA: TGTGCCAGCAGCCAACAGGTGTTCTATGGCTACACCTTC; CDR3: CASSQQVFYGYTF
length: 16; size: NA; J: TRBJ2-2; V: TRBV9; D: TRBD2; DNA: TGTGCCAGCAGCTCCCGTTCTAGCGGGTCTACCGGGGAGCTGTTTTTT; CDR3: CASSSRSSGSTGELFF
length: 17; size: NA; J: TRBJ2-7; V: TRBV19; D: TRBD2; DNA: TGTGCCAGTAGTATGGACCACGGGGGGGCCTTCCCCTACGAGCAGTACTTC; CDR3: CASSMDHGGAFPYEQYF
length: 13; size: NA; J: TRBJ2-7; V: TRBV2; D: TRBD2; DNA: TGTGCTAGCGAGGGAGGGAACCCCTACGAGCAGTACTTC; CDR3: CASEGGNPYEQYF
length: 13; size: NA; J: TRBJ1-2; V: TRBV2; D: NA; DNA: TGTGCCAGCAGTCTCGAGGGTTCGGATGGCTACACCTTC; CDR3: CASSLEGSDGYTF
length: 14; size: NA; J: TRBJ2-5; V: TRBV7-8; D: NA; DNA: TGTGCCAGCAGCTCCAGGGTCGTTCAAGAGACCCAGTACTTC; CDR3: CASSSRVVQETQYF
length: 18; size: few; J: TRBJ2-3; V: TRBV3-1/TRBV3-2; D: TRBD2; DNA: TGTGCCAGCAGACCAAGAATGCTAGCGGGCCCAAAGGCAGATACGCAGTATTTT; CDR3: CASRPRMLAGPKADTQYF
length: 15; size: NA; J: TRBJ2-7; V: TRBV6-2/TRBV6-3; D: NA; DNA: TGTGCCAGCAGTTACCCGTTTCGGAGGACCTACGAGCAGTACTTC; CDR3: CASSYPFRRTYEQYF
length: 15; size: NA; J: TRBJ2-5; V: TRBV19; D: NA; DNA: TGTGCCAGTAGTATAGCTCTGCAGAACCAAGAGACCCAGTACTTC; CDR3: CASSIALQNQETQYF
length: 15; size: NA; J: TRBJ1-3; V: TRBV5-6; D: TRBD1; DNA: TGTGCCAGCAGCTCTAACAGGGGGCGCGGAAACACCATATATTTT; CDR3: CASSSNRGRGNTIYF
length: 14; size: many; J: TRBJ2-3; V: TRBV5-1; D: TRBD1; DNA: TGCGCCAGCAGCTTGACCCAGGGGGCGCGTACGCAGTATTTT; CDR3: CASSLTQGARTQYF
length: 13; size: NA; J: TRBJ2-7; V: TRBV29-1; D: NA; DNA: TGCAGCGTCCGGGACGGGAGCTCCTACGAGCAGTACTTC; CDR3: CSVRDGSSYEQYF
length: 18; size: NA; J: TRBJ2-7; V: TRBV4-2; D: TRBD2; DNA: TGTGCCAGCAGCCAAGCGGGACTAGCGGGGGGGGTACCCTACGAGCAGTACTTC; CDR3: CASSQAGLAGGVPYEQYF
length: 15; size: NA; J: TRBJ2-3; V: TRBV5-1; D: NA; DNA: TGCGCCAGCAGCTTGGGGGCCGGGGGCACAGATACGCAGTATTTT; CDR3: CASSLGAGGTDTQYF
length: 13; size: NA; J: TRBJ2-7; V: TRBV7-3; D: TRBD1; DNA: TGTGCCAGCAGCTGGGACAGGGAGAGCGAGCAGTACTTC; CDR3: CASSWDRESEQYF
length: 16; size: once; J: TRBJ1-2; V: TRBV29-1; D: TRBD1; DNA: TGCAGTACTTCCGGGACAGGACTATTAGGGGGCTATGGCTACACCTTC; CDR3: CSTSGTGLLGGYGYTF
length: 17; size: NA; J: TRBJ1-5; V: TRBV30; D: NA; DNA: TGTGCCTGGAGTGGGGCGGGGGGCGCGGTCATAAATCAGCCCCAGCATTTT; CDR3: CAWSGAGGAVINQPQHF
length: 13; size: NA; J: TRBJ2-5; V: TRBV12-3/TRBV12-4; D: TRBD1; DNA: TGTGCCAGCAGTCCGACCGGGGACAGGGCGAGGGACTTC; CDR3: CASSPTGDRARDF
length: 14; size: NA; J: TRBJ2-7; V: TRBV28; D: NA; DNA: TGTGCCAGCAGTTCCTCGACAGGAAGGGACGAGCAGTACTTC; CDR3: CASSSSTGRDEQYF
length: 14; size: NA; J: TRBJ1-1; V: TRBV3-1/TRBV3-2; D: NA; DNA: TGTGCCAGCAGCCAACGGGCTTGGGGGCCTGAAGCTTTCTTT; CDR3: CASSQRAWGPEAFF
length: 15; size: few; J: TRBJ1-1; V: TRBV7-3; D: NA; DNA: TGTGCCAGCAGCCCCGTGGGGGGGCCCAACACTGAAGCTTTCTTT; CDR3: CASSPVGGPNTEAFF
length: 16; size: NA; J: TRBJ2-3; V: TRBV9; D: NA; DNA: TGTGCCAGCAGCGCCGGGGGGCTAATTTGGCTTGATACGCAGTATTTT; CDR3: CASSAGGLIWLDTQYF